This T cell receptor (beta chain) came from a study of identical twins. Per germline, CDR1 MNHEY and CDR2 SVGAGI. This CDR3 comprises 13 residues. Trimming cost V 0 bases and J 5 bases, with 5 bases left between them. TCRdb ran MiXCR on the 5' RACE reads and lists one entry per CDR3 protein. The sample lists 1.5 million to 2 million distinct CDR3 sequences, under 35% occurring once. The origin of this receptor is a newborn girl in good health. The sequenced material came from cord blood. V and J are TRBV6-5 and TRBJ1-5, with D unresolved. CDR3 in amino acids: CASSYSNDQPQHF. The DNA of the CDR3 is TGTGCCAGCAGTTACTCAAACGATCAGCCCCAGCATTTT.